The T cell receptor (beta chain) described here comes from a study of T cells after yellow fever vaccination. On the study more broadly: The authors prepared low-cell-number fractions using SMART-Seq v4 Ultra Low Input. Findings of the study overall: After the booster, roughly 96% of CD4 and more than 85% of CD8 primary-response clones were re-detected.

This clonotype showed up many times. Its antigen remains unidentified. The CDR3 has 14 residues. Germline V CDR1 and CDR2: DFQATT, SNEGSKA (reference sequence). V gave up 6 bases and J gave up 6 bases, with 21 bases separating them. MiXCR, run by TCRdb on the 5' RACE reads, gives a single entry per CDR3 protein. The data show about 69,000 distinct CDR3 sequences, 5% to 6.5% seen once. Sequencing used CD4+ T cells sorted from PBMCs, obtained around 16 days after the first yellow fever vaccination. The V call is TRBV20-1, the J call TRBJ2-7, with D maybe TRBD1 (5 bases). The sequence came from a man between 18 and 29 years old who received the YFV17D yellow fever vaccine. Here the CDR3 reads CSAWEGANPLEQYF. As DNA, the CDR3 is TGCAGTGCCTGGGAAGGGGCAAACCCTCTCGAGCAGTACTTC.